These T cell receptor beta chains were read from a single sample in a study of cytomegalovirus exposure and HLA in healthy donors. Data came from immunoSEQ multiplex PCR; TCRdb stores just in-frame clones and leaves some out. The table records some 76,000 clones, 94% of them present only once. Sequencing was performed on PBMCs. Receptors originate from a woman aged 18-29 years in good health and CMV-seronegative. Each CDR3 is given with its conserved first and last residue. D genes are given only for firm matches. Size values are once, few and many counts, or a class for expanded clones, and some rows have none.

D gene	clone size	CDR3 length	J gene	V gene	CDR3 protein	CDR3 DNA
NA	NA	15	TRBJ2-3	TRBV11-3	CASSLNYGGADTQYF	TGTGCCAGCAGCTTAAATTACGGCGGGGCAGATACGCAGTATTTT
TRBD1	NA	15	TRBJ2-5	TRBV30	CAWSVRTGGYETQYF	TGTGCCTGGAGTGTACGGACAGGGGGTTACGAGACCCAGTACTTC
NA	NA	17	TRBJ2-5	TRBV4-1	CASSQVFGRLSQETQYF	TGCGCCAGCAGCCAAGTTTTTGGCAGGCTAAGCCAAGAGACCCAGTACTTC
NA	NA	16	TRBJ2-7	TRBV5-5	CASSSNIGTLAGEQYF	TGTGCCAGCAGCTCGAACATCGGGACGCTGGCGGGAGAGCAGTACTTC
NA	NA	14	TRBJ2-7	TRBV7-8	CASSLEARGYEQYF	TGTGCCAGCAGCTTAGAAGCCAGGGGCTACGAGCAGTACTTC
TRBD1	NA	16	TRBJ1-2	TRBV4-2	CASSQDQGQGLGGYTF	TGTGCCAGCAGCCAAGATCAGGGACAGGGCCTCGGTGGCTACACCTTC
NA	NA	13	TRBJ2-7	TRBV28	CASSLSHSYEQYF	TGTGCCAGCAGTTTATCCCACTCCTACGAGCAGTACTTC
NA	NA	18	TRBJ2-1	TRBV5-1	CASSPLDPTALPYNEQFF	TGCGCCAGCAGCCCCCTGGATCCGACAGCCCTACCTTACAATGAGCAGTTCTTC
TRBD1	NA	18	TRBJ1-1	TRBV14	CASSQDKWTGRGYTEAFF	TGTGCCAGCAGCCAAGATAAGTGGACAGGGCGAGGGTACACTGAAGCTTTCTTT
NA	NA	16	TRBJ2-1	TRBV14	CASSRTAGFSYNEQFF	TGTGCCAGCAGCCGAACCGCAGGCTTTTCCTACAATGAGCAGTTCTTC
NA	NA	13	TRBJ1-6	TRBV5-6	CASSLSGDSPLHF	TGTGCCAGCAGCTTGTCAGGGGATTCACCCCTCCACTTT
TRBD1	once	16	TRBJ2-1	TRBV7-8	CASSSGQGNIYNEQFF	TGTGCCAGCAGCTCGGGACAGGGGAACATCTACAATGAGCAGTTCTTC
NA	NA	15	TRBJ1-2	TRBV18	CASSPPDRLNYGYTF	TGTGCCAGCTCACCACCGGACAGATTAAACTATGGCTACACCTTC
NA	many	13	TRBJ2-3	TRBV5-4	CASSLVPSDTQYF	TGTGCCAGCAGCTTGGTCCCTTCCGATACGCAGTATTTT
NA	NA	14	TRBJ1-2	TRBV5-1	CASSLEGQPRGYTF	TGCGCCAGCAGCTTGGAAGGACAGCCCAGGGGCTACACCTTC
NA	NA	16	TRBJ1-3	TRBV2	CASSESPGVTGNTIYF	TGTGCCAGCAGTGAATCCCCAGGGGTTACTGGAAACACCATATATTTT
TRBD2	NA	16	TRBJ2-1	TRBV9	CASSVAGWGGYNEQFF	TGTGCCAGCAGCGTAGCCGGCTGGGGGGGCTACAATGAGCAGTTCTTC
NA	NA	15	TRBJ2-7	TRBV6-1	CASSERKGPSYEQYF	TGTGCCAGCAGTGAAAGGAAGGGGCCCTCCTACGAGCAGTACTTC
TRBD1	NA	13	TRBJ2-7	TRBV5-6	CASSSDRSYEQYF	TGTGCCAGCAGCTCGGACAGGAGCTACGAGCAGTACTTC
TRBD1	NA	15	TRBJ1-5	TRBV4-2	CASSPRDRRDQPQHF	TGTGCCAGCAGCCCCCGGGACAGGCGGGATCAGCCCCAGCATTTT
NA	NA	14	TRBJ2-3	TRBV9	CASSAPPSTDTQYF	TGTGCCAGCAGCGCCCCCCCTAGCACAGATACGCAGTATTTT
TRBD1	NA	16	TRBJ2-3	TRBV5-1	CASSYGTEPLTDTQYF	TGCGCCAGCAGCTACGGGACAGAGCCCCTCACAGATACGCAGTATTTT
NA	few	14	TRBJ1-2	TRBV7-8	CASSKQETNYGYTF	TGTGCCAGCAGCAAACAGGAGACGAACTATGGCTACACCTTC
TRBD2	NA	17	TRBJ2-3	TRBV2	CASRLLAGGPRGDTQYF	TGTGCCAGCAGGTTACTAGCGGGTGGGCCCCGCGGGGATACGCAGTATTTT
TRBD1	NA	17	TRBJ2-2	TRBV7-9	CASSLLRGPTNTGELFF	TGTGCCAGCAGCTTATTAAGGGGGCCGACGAACACCGGGGAGCTGTTTTTT
NA	once	16	TRBJ1-5	TRBV2	CASSEPGEKSNQPQHF	TGTGCCAGCAGTGAACCGGGAGAAAAAAGTAATCAGCCCCAGCATTTT
NA	NA	14	TRBJ1-4	TRBV28	CASSWGSTNEKLFF	TGTGCCAGCAGTTGGGGCTCAACTAATGAAAAACTGTTTTTT
NA	NA	14	TRBJ1-1	TRBV28	CASSLPGGNTEAFF	TGTGCCAGCAGCCTCCCCGGGGGGAACACTGAAGCTTTCTTT
TRBD2	few	14	TRBJ2-1	TRBV19	CASGTSPDYNEQFF	TGTGCCAGTGGGACTAGTCCGGATTACAATGAGCAGTTCTTC
NA	NA	15	TRBJ2-5	TRBV5-1	CASSLVGQGQETQYF	TGCGCCAGCAGCTTGGTTGGTCAGGGACAAGAGACCCAGTACTTC
NA	NA	15	TRBJ2-7	TRBV21-1	CASSTQGTCEYEQYF	TGTGCCAGCAGCACACAAGGGACTTGTGAATACGAGCAGTACTTC
TRBD2	NA	15	TRBJ2-7	TRBV27	CASSPSTSGIYEQYF	TGTGCCAGCAGTCCTTCGACTAGCGGGATCTACGAGCAGTACTTC
NA	NA	14	TRBJ2-2	TRBV2	CASVLAANTGELFF	TGTGCCAGCGTTCTGGCGGCGAACACCGGGGAGCTGTTTTTT
NA	NA	13	TRBJ1-2	TRBV7-9	CASSQAGESGYTF	TGTGCCAGCAGCCAAGCGGGAGAATCTGGCTACACCTTC
NA	NA	17	TRBJ2-2	TRBV19	CASSSIQVPLDTGELFF	TGTGCCAGTAGTTCGATACAGGTTCCGTTAGACACCGGGGAGCTGTTTTTT
NA	NA	13	TRBJ1-2	TRBV11-2	CASSSDRTYGYTF	TGTGCCAGCAGCTCCGACAGGACCTATGGCTACACCTTC
TRBD2	NA	17	TRBJ2-2	TRBV28	CASSATTSGYGTGELFF	TGTGCCAGCAGTGCCACGACTAGCGGGTATGGCACCGGGGAGCTGTTTTTT
TRBD2	NA	16	TRBJ2-5	TRBV30	CAWMTDGRAPGETQYF	TGTGCCTGGATGACCGACGGGAGGGCGCCCGGTGAGACCCAGTACTTC
NA	NA	16	TRBJ2-1	TRBV4-3	CASSQDLLGLLNEQFF	TGCGCCAGCAGCCAAGATTTGCTGGGCCTTTTGAATGAGCAGTTCTTC
NA	NA	13	TRBJ2-1	TRBV29-1	CSARPSLNNEQFF	TGCAGCGCCCGCCCTAGTCTCAACAATGAGCAGTTCTTC
NA	NA	15	TRBJ2-1	TRBV27	CASAGVQGGPGEQFF	TGTGCCAGCGCAGGGGTACAAGGTGGCCCCGGGGAGCAGTTCTTC
NA	NA	15	TRBJ2-3	TRBV29-1	CSVENAGTSTDTQYF	TGCAGCGTTGAGAACGCCGGGACTAGCACAGATACGCAGTATTTT
TRBD2	NA	14	TRBJ2-1	TRBV13	CASSPRTSGGPAIF	TGTGCCAGCAGCCCGAGGACTAGCGGGGGGCCCGCGATCTTC
TRBD2	NA	17	TRBJ2-1	TRBV5-4	CASSYGLAGVLVNEQFF	TGTGCCAGCAGTTACGGACTAGCGGGAGTACTAGTCAATGAGCAGTTCTTC
NA	NA	15	TRBJ2-1	TRBV6-5	CASSSLVGRANEQFF	TGTGCCAGCAGTTCTTTGGTAGGGCGGGCCAATGAGCAGTTCTTC
NA	NA	15	TRBJ1-4	TRBV5-5	CASSFGGGINEKLFF	TGTGCCAGCAGCTTCGGCGGGGGAATTAATGAAAAACTGTTTTTT
TRBD2	NA	13	TRBJ2-7	TRBV7-8	CASGLAGAYEQYF	TGTGCCAGTGGACTAGCGGGGGCGTACGAGCAGTACTTC
NA	NA	11	TRBJ2-1	TRBV2	CALRRGDEQFF	TGTGCCCTTCGGAGGGGTGATGAGCAGTTCTTC
TRBD2	NA	14	TRBJ2-3	TRBV2	CASERTGGPDTQYF	TGTGCCAGCGAAAGGACGGGAGGGCCTGATACGCAGTATTTT
NA	NA	15	TRBJ2-7	TRBV27	CASSQVGGSRLVQYF	TGTGCCAGCAGTCAAGTCGGGGGAAGCCGCCTAGTGCAGTACTTC
NA	NA	15	TRBJ1-2	TRBV7-2	CASSLGVTGGLGYTF	TGTGCCAGCAGCTTAGGAGTGACAGGTGGCTTAGGCTACACCTTC
NA	NA	17	TRBJ1-1	TRBV19	CASSIDLWRQTNTEAFF	TGTGCCAGTAGTATAGATCTATGGCGACAGACCAACACTGAAGCTTTCTTT
TRBD1	NA	16	TRBJ2-2	TRBV5-1	CASSLEMDRANGELFF	TGCGCCAGCAGCTTGGAGATGGACAGGGCGAACGGGGAGCTGTTTTTT
NA	NA	15	TRBJ1-5	TRBV19	CASSIGGARNQPQHF	TGTGCCAGTAGTATCGGCGGGGCGCGTAATCAGCCCCAGCATTTT
TRBD1	few	15	TRBJ2-1	TRBV2	CASSAGTGGLYEQFF	TGTGCCAGCAGCGCCGGGACAGGGGGCCTCTATGAGCAGTTCTTC
NA	NA	16	TRBJ2-7	TRBV19	CASIGPGLRSSYEQYF	TGTGCCAGTATCGGACCAGGACTTAGGAGCTCCTACGAGCAGTACTTC